This T cell receptor (beta chain) derives from a study of blood T cell repertoires in COVID-19. Study overall: Specimens from acute and convalescent COVID-19 originated in the United States, Italy and Spain.

The authors' processing: Amplifying reference gene primers gave estimates of nucleated cell counts. Assay: immunoSEQ multiplex PCR; the TCRdb copy retains only in-frame clones and omits some. V, J and clone size reflect that table, while D and trimming were determined from the DNA. The sample consists of approximately 200,000 clones, approximately 80% of them appearing once. Germline CDR1 and CDR2: MNHEY and SVGAGI. Trimming pared 5 bases from V and 4 bases from J, leaving 11 bases between. The length of the CDR3 is 13 residues. The Seattle patients joined while their infection was active and were tracked longitudinally afterward.

The chain couples TRBV6-5 to TRBJ1-1; D ambiguous. Material: peripheral blood. This TCR derives from an elderly woman with COVID-19, enrolled during active disease. CDR3 sequence reads: CASSRIGATEAFF. The DNA for the CDR3 is TGTGCCAGCAGTAGGATAGGAGCCACTGAAGCTTTCTTT.